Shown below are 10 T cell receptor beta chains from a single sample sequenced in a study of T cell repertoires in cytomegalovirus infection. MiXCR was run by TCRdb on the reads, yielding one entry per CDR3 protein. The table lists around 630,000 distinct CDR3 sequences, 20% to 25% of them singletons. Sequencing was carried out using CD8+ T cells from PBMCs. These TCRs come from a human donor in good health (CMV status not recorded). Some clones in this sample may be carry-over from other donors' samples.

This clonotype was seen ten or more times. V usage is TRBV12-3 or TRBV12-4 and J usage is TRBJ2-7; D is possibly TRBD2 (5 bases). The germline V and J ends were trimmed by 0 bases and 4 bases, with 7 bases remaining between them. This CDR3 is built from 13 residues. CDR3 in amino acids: CASSLAREYEQYF. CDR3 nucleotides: TGTGCCAGCAGTTTAGCGAGGGAGTACGAGCAGTACTTC.

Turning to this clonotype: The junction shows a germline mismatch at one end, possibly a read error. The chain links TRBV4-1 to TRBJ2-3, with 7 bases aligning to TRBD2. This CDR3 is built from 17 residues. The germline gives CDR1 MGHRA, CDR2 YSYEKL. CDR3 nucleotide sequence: TGCGCCAGCAGCCCGACGGGTCTAGCGGAGAGCACAGATATGCAGTATTTT. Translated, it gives CASSPTGLAESTDMQYF.

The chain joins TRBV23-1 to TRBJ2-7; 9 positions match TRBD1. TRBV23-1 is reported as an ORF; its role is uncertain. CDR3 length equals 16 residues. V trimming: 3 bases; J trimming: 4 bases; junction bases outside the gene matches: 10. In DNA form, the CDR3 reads TGCGCCAGCAGTCATATTCCGGGACAGGGTGGGTACGAGCAGTACTTC. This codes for CASSHIPGQGGYEQYF.

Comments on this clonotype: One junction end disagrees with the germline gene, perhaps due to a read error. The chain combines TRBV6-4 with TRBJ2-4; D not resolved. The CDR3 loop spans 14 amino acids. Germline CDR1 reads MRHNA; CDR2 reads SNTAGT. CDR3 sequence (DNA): TGTGTCAGCATTTCAACGGCAGATAAAAACATTCAGTACTTC. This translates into CVSISTADKNIQYF.

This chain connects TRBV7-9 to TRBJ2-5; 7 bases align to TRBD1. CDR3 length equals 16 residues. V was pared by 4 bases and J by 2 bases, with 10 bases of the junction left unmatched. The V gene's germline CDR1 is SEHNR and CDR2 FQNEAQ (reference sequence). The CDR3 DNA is TGTGCCAGCAGCTCAAACCGGGACAGCAAACAAGAGACCCAGTACTTC. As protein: CASSSNRDSKQETQYF. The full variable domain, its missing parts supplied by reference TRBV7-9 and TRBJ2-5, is DTGVSQNPRHKITKRGQNVTFRCDPISEHNRLYWYRQTLGQGPEFLTYFQNEAQLEKSRLLSDRFSAERPKGSFSTLEIQRTEQGDSAMYLCASSSNRDSKQETQYFGPGTRLLVL.

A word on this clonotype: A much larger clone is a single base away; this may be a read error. The CDR3: CAGSPQISTDTQYF. CDR3 bases: TGTGCCGGCAGCCCTCAGATTAGCACAGATACGCAGTATTTT. V and J are TRBV7-6 and TRBJ2-3; no firm D call. The CDR3 is 14 amino acids. The germline gives CDR1 SGHVS, CDR2 FNYEAQ.

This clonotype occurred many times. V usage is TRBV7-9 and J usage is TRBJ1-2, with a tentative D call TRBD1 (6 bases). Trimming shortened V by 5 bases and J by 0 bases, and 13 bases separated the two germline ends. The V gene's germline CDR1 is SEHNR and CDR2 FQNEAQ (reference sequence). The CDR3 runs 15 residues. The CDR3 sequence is CASSQRTVANYGYTF. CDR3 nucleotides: TGTGCCAGCAGCCAACGGACAGTTGCTAACTATGGCTACACCTTC. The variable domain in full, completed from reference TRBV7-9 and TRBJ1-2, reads DTGVSQNPRHKITKRGQNVTFRCDPISEHNRLYWYRQTLGQGPEFLTYFQNEAQLEKSRLLSDRFSAERPKGSFSTLEIQRTEQGDSAMYLCASSQRTVANYGYTFGSGTRLTVV.

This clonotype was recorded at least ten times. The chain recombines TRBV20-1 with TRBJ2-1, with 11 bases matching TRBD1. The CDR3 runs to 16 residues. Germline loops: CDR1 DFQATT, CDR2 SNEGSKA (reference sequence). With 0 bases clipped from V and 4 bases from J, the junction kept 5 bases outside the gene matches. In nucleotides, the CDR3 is TGCAGTGCTAGAGATCAGGGACAGGGGGAATACAATGAGCAGTTCTTC. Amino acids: CSARDQGQGEYNEQFF.

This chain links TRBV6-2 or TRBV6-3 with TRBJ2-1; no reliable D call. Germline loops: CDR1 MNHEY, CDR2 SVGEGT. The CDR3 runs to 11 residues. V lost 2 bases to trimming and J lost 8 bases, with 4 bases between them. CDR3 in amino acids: CASSYKDEQFF. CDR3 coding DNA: TGTGCCAGCAGTTACAAGGATGAGCAGTTCTTC.

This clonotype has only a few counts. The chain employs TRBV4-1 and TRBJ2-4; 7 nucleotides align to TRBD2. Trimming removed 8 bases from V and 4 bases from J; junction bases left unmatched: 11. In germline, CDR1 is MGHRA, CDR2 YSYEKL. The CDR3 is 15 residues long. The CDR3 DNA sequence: TGCGCCAGCGGCGATCCGGGGGGAAGAAAAAACATTCAGTACTTC. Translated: CASGDPGGRKNIQYF.